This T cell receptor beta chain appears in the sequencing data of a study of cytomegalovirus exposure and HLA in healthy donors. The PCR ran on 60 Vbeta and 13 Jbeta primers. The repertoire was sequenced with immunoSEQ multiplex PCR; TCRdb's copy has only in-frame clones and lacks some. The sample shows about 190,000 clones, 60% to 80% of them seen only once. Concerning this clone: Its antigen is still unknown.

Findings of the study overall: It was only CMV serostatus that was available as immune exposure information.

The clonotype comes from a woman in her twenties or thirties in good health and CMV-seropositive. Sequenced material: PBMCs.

DNA for the CDR3: TGTGCCAGCAGTCCAAAACCGAGGGGAAACACCATATATTTT. Its translation: CASSPKPRGNTIYF. The chain joins TRBV6-5 to TRBJ1-3; unclear D gene. Germline lookup yields CDR1 MNHEY and CDR2 SVGAGI. This CDR3 is built from 14 residues. Trimming took off 5 bases at V and 4 bases at J, with 12 bases between the two ends.